Below are 27 T cell receptor beta chains sequenced from a single sample in a study of shared clonotypes between healthy human individuals. Only in-frame clones appear in the TCRdb table, and some are missing; sequencing was by immunoSEQ multiplex PCR. The table has nearly 1 million clones, roughly 72% seen once. The source material was memory CD4+ T cells sorted from blood. Subset noted: CD45RA-negative fraction. These receptors all stem from a man younger than 35 in good health.

This chain joins TRBV7-9 and TRBJ2-7; 9 bases match TRBD1. The CDR3 sequence is 17 residues long. Per germline, CDR1 SEHNR and CDR2 FQNEAQ (reference sequence). V lost 0 bases and J lost 1; bases outside the gene matches: 7. In DNA form, the CDR3 reads TGTGCCAGCAGCTTAGCGGGTTCCGGGACAGGGTCCTACGAGCAGTACTTC. Protein sequence: CASSLAGSGTGSYEQYF.

Comment on this clone: Other DNA sequences of this sample code for an identical CDR3. This chain links TRBV5-1 with TRBJ1-1; TRBD1 is a possible D gene (5 bases). The germline gives CDR1 SGHRS, CDR2 YFSETQ. The CDR3 extends over 14 amino acids. Trimming left V 0 bases short and J 0 bases short, with 6 bases between. The CDR3 loop is CASSLATVNTEAFF. CDR3 bases: TGCGCCAGCAGCTTGGCGACAGTGAACACTGAAGCTTTCTTT.

This chain connects TRBV28 to TRBJ2-7; the D gene is possibly TRBD1 (5 bases). The germline V and J ends were trimmed by 3 bases and 7 bases, with 19 bases remaining between them. This CDR3 is 15 amino acids long. Looked up from germline, CDR1 is MDHEN and CDR2 is SYDVKM. This CDR3 reads CASSLGQVDPREQYF. Here the CDR3 DNA reads TGTGCCAGCAGTTTGGGGCAGGTCGACCCTAGGGAGCAGTACTTC.

The V gene is TRBV6-5, the J gene TRBJ1-4; D perhaps matches TRBD1 (6 bases). V lost 0 bases, J lost 8 bases, and 16 bases lay in between. Germline CDR1 reads MNHEY; CDR2 reads SVGAGI. The CDR3 consists of 16 residues. The CDR3 coding sequence is TGTGCCAGCAGTTACTCGACAGGCCCCGGCCAAGAAAAACTGTTTTTT. This codes for CASSYSTGPGQEKLFF.

The chain has TRBV7-2 and TRBJ2-7; 8 nucleotides align to TRBD1. Per the germline V gene, CDR1 is SGHTA and CDR2 is FQGNSA. V was pared by 5 bases and J by 4 bases, with 13 bases of the junction left unmatched. This CDR3 is built from 16 residues. The CDR3 DNA follows: TGTGCCAGCAGCGACCAGACCGGGACAGGAGCTTACGAGCAGTACTTC. Amino acid sequence: CASSDQTGTGAYEQYF.

V is TRBV30 and J is TRBJ1-2; D remains unclear. The V and J ends lost 1 base and 2 bases respectively, with 23 bases between them. Germline lookup yields CDR1 GTSNPN and CDR2 SVGIG (reference sequence). This CDR3 spans 18 amino acids. The CDR3 region has the DNA TGTGCCTGGAGTGGTTACAAGACGGCTAGCCCTCTAAACTATGGCTACACCTTC. Residues: CAWSGYKTASPLNYGYTF. The full variable domain, its missing parts supplied by reference TRBV30 and TRBJ1-2, is SQTIHQWPATLVQPVGSPLSLECTVEGTSNPNLYWYRQAAGRGLQLLFYSVGIGQISSEVPQNLSASRPQDRQFILSSKKLLLSDSGFYLCAWSGYKTASPLNYGYTFGSGTRLTVV.

V is TRBV14 and J is TRBJ2-3; TRBD1 might be the D (6 bases). Trimming took off 0 bases at V and 2 bases at J, with 12 bases between the two ends. Germline CDR1 reads SGHDN; CDR2 reads FVKESK. The CDR3 extends over 16 amino acids. The CDR3 region is CASSQDMGQDTDTQYF. The CDR3 DNA reads as TGTGCCAGCAGCCAAGATATGGGACAAGACACAGATACGCAGTATTTT.

In the case of this clone: A much larger clone differs by one base, so this may be a read error. V is TRBV11-2 and J is TRBJ2-7, with D maybe TRBD1 (5 bases). CDR3 size: 13 residues. Germline V gene lookup returns CDR1 SGHAT and CDR2 FQNNGV. The V end was cut by 2 bases, the J end by 1 base, with 6 bases between. CDR3 sequence: CASSLRQSYEQYF. In DNA form, the CDR3 reads TGTGCCAGCAGCTTAAGACAGTCCTACGAGCAGTACTTC.

As concerns this clone: The same CDR3 is also encoded by other DNA sequences in this sample. V gene TRBV10-1 combines with J gene TRBJ2-3, with D unresolved. Germline CDR1 is WNHNN and CDR2 is SYGVQD (reference sequence). CDR3 length: 13 amino acids. V dropped 2 bases and J dropped 0 bases, with 3 bases sitting between them. As DNA, the CDR3 is TGCGCCAGCAGTGAGGGCAGCACAGATACGCAGTATTTT. Translated: CASSEGSTDTQYF.

The CDR3: CASSLGLPRRDEQFF. DNA for the CDR3: TGCGCCAGCAGCTTAGGACTCCCTCGACGCGATGAGCAGTTCTTC. The chain links TRBV5-1 to TRBJ2-1, with a tentative D call TRBD2 (5 bases). The V gene lost 2 bases and the J gene lost 8 bases, with 17 bases spanning the gap. This CDR3 has 15 residues. Germline lookup yields CDR1 SGHRS and CDR2 YFSETQ.

This chain joins TRBV7-2 and TRBJ1-2; D unclear. Looked up from germline, CDR1 is SGHTA and CDR2 is FQGNSA. This CDR3 spans 15 amino acids. Deletions cut 2 bases from V and 1 base from J, with 11 bases between. This CDR3 reads CASSLPQSSNYGYTF. For the CDR3, the DNA is TGTGCCAGCAGCTTACCCCAGAGTAGTAACTATGGCTACACCTTC.

The V gene is TRBV18, the J gene TRBJ2-7; D is undetermined. Germline assignment: CDR1 KGHSH and CDR2 LQKENI. The CDR3 is made up of 15 amino acids. V gave up 1 base and J gave up 0 bases, with 10 bases separating them. CDR3 bases: TGTGCCAGCTCACCACTGGAAGGCATCTCCTACGAGCAGTACTTC. It yields the protein CASSPLEGISYEQYF.

This clone has just one count. This chain connects TRBV5-1 to TRBJ1-5, with a tentative D call TRBD1 (5 bases). Trimming removed 1 base from V and 0 bases from J, with 11 bases in between. The CDR3 is 16 residues long. Germline-derived CDR1 and CDR2 are SGHRS and YFSETQ. The CDR3 reads CASSLSGLRSNQPQHF. The DNA for the CDR3 is TGCGCCAGCAGCTTGTCAGGGCTCCGTAGCAATCAGCCCCAGCATTTT. The whole variable domain, filled in from reference TRBV5-1 and TRBJ1-5, reads KAGVTQTPRYLIKTRGQQVTLSCSPISGHRSVSWYQQTPGQGLQFLFEYFSETQRNKGNFPGRFSGRQFSNSRSEMNVSTLELGDSALYLCASSLSGLRSNQPQHFGDGTRLSIL.

The chain employs TRBV28 and TRBJ2-3; 9 positions agree with TRBD2. Germline V lookup: CDR1 MDHEN, CDR2 SYDVKM. This CDR3 has 15 residues. The ends lost 7 bases at V and 5 bases at J; junction bases unmatched: 10. CDR3 coding DNA: TGTGCCAGCATGCTAGCGGGGAAGCCCGTAGATACGCAGTATTTT. Translated: CASMLAGKPVDTQYF. Based on the CDR3 plus reference TRBV28 and TRBJ2-3, the full variable domain is DVKVTQSSRYLVKRTGEKVFLECVQDMDHENMFWYRQDPGLGLRLIYFSYDVKMKEKGDIPEGYSVSREKKERFSLILESASTNQTSMYLCASMLAGKPVDTQYFGPGTRLTVL.

J is TRBJ1-5 and V is TRBV11-2; TRBD1 matches 11 bases. Germline trimming cut 2 bases from V and 6 bases from J; bases unmatched to any gene: 6. CDR1 and CDR2 (germline): SGHAT, FQNNGV. This CDR3 spans 16 amino acids. The CDR3 bases are TGTGCCAGCAGCTTAACGGGACAGGGGGTCGGTCAGCCCCAGCATTTT. Translation: CASSLTGQGVGQPQHF.

The chain links TRBV14 to TRBJ2-5, with D perhaps assigned TRBD1 or TRBD2 (5 bases each). V was cut by 4 bases and J by 0 bases, with 6 bases left in between. The CDR3 consists of 13 residues. The V gene's germline CDR1 is SGHDN and CDR2 FVKESK. The CDR3, as DNA: TGTGCCAGCAGCCGGGACCACCAAGAGACCCAGTACTTC. It translates to CASSRDHQETQYF.

The J gene is TRBJ1-1, the V gene TRBV10-3, with a weak D call TRBD1 (6 bases). Germline lookup yields CDR1 ENHRY and CDR2 SYGVKD. Between the trimmed V and J ends, which lost 10 bases and 1 base, there was a span of 16 bases. The CDR3 has 14 amino acids. CDR3 protein: CATKFRGENTEAFF. The DNA of the CDR3 is TGTGCCACCAAATTCAGGGGTGAGAACACTGAAGCTTTCTTT.

This clone came up a few times. J is TRBJ2-1 and V is TRBV20-1; D unresolved. The germline CDR1 and CDR2 sequences are DFQATT and SNEGSKA (reference sequence). CDR3 length: 9 amino acids. V lost 3 bases to trimming and J lost 8 bases, with 2 bases between them. CDR3: CSASYEQFF. Written as DNA, the CDR3 is TGCAGTGCTAGTTATGAGCAGTTCTTC.

This clone was seen ten or more times. The chain recombines TRBV11-2 with TRBJ2-3; the D gene is possibly TRBD2 (5 bases). Per the germline V gene, CDR1 is SGHAT and CDR2 is FQNNGV. Trimming took 5 bases from V and 9 from J, leaving 12 bases between them. CDR3 size: 12 residues. The CDR3 sequence is CASSISRGTQYF. CDR3 bases: TGTGCCAGCAGCATTTCTCGAGGGACGCAGTATTTT.

This clone was observed a handful of times. The gene calls are TRBV7-2 and TRBJ2-7; TRBD2 matches 10 bases. The CDR3 spans 15 residues. CDR1 is SGHTA, CDR2 FQGNSA, per germline. Trimming cost V 2 bases and J 6 bases; bases outside gene matches: 7. The CDR3 is CASSLLAGVSGEQYF. The DNA for the CDR3 is TGTGCCAGCAGCTTACTAGCGGGAGTCTCCGGCGAGCAGTACTTC.

This clone was recorded only once. Other nucleotide sequences from this sample produce the same CDR3. The rearrangement uses TRBV6-5 and TRBJ1-6, with D perhaps matching TRBD1 (6 bases). The CDR3 length is 12 residues. From germline, CDR1 is MNHEY and CDR2 SVGAGI. V lost 2 bases and J lost 13, with 9 bases in between. The CDR3 spells CASSYRGSPLHF. For the CDR3, the DNA is TGTGCCAGCAGTTACAGGGGGTCCCCCCTCCACTTT.

This clone was picked up one time. The V and J genes are TRBV4-3 and TRBJ1-4; a weak D match, TRBD1 (5 bases). The CDR3 contains 16 residues. Germline V CDR1 and CDR2: LGHNA, YSLEER. V lost 1 base to trimming and J lost 5 bases, with 14 bases between them. CDR3 sequence: CASSQGRGWKNEKLFF. Here the CDR3 DNA reads TGCGCCAGCAGCCAAGGTCGGGGGTGGAAAAATGAAAAACTGTTTTTT.

About this clone: Different DNA sequences within this sample yield the same CDR3. CDR3 DNA: TGCGCCAGCAGCCCCAGGGGGGACCAAGAGACCCAGTACTTC. The encoded protein is CASSPRGDQETQYF. The rearrangement uses TRBV5-1 and TRBJ2-5; D may be TRBD1 (7 bases). The CDR3 loop spans 14 amino acids. V was trimmed by 4 bases and J by 0 bases, leaving 10 bases between them. Looked up from germline, CDR1 is SGHRS and CDR2 is YFSETQ.

The chain is built from TRBV5-1 and TRBJ1-1; the match to TRBD1 covers 8 bases. This CDR3 is 14 amino acids long. J lost 4 bases, V lost 3 bases, and 5 bases had no gene match. Germline CDR1 is SGHRS and CDR2 is YFSETQ. The CDR3 here is CASSSGTGGTEAFF. The CDR3 region has the DNA TGCGCCAGCAGCTCAGGAACAGGGGGCACTGAAGCTTTCTTT.

This rearrangement joins TRBV5-1 to TRBJ2-5, with 8 bases matching TRBD2. V shed 7 bases and J 1 base; nucleotides not matched to a gene: 6. There are 14 residues in the CDR3. Per the germline V gene, CDR1 is SGHRS and CDR2 is YFSETQ. The CDR3 here is CASGHGRAQETQYF. DNA for the CDR3: TGCGCCAGCGGCCACGGGAGGGCCCAAGAGACCCAGTACTTC.

As concerns this clone: Other DNA sequences within the sample encode an identical CDR3. The V and J genes are TRBV27 and TRBJ2-7; TRBD2 agrees at 11 bases. CDR3 size: 14 residues. V shed 6 bases and J 2 bases; nucleotides not matched to a gene: 3. Germline V gene lookup returns CDR1 MNHEY and CDR2 SMNVEV (reference sequence). CDR3 DNA: TGTGCCAGCAGGCTAGCGGGGGGCGCCTACGAGCAGTACTTC. It encodes CASRLAGGAYEQYF.

The J gene is TRBJ1-4, the V gene TRBV5-4; D not certain. V shed 0 bases and J shed 3 bases, with 9 bases lying between them. CDR3 length: 15 residues. Germline CDR1 is SGHNT and CDR2 is YYREEE (reference sequence). CDR3 sequence: CASSLAGESNEKLFF. The CDR3 coding sequence is TGTGCCAGCAGCTTGGCCGGAGAGTCTAATGAAAAACTGTTTTTT.